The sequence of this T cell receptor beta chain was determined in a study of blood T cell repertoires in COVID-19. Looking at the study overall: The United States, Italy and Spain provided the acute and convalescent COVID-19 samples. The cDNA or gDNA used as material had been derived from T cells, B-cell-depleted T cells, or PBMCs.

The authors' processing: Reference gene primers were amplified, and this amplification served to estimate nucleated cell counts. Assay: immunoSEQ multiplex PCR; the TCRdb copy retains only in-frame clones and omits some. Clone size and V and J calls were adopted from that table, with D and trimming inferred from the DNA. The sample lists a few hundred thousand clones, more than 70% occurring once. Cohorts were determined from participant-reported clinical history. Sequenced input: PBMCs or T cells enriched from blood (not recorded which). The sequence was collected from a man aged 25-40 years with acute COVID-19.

The CDR3 DNA sequence: TGCGCCAGCAGCCAGAGTGCTAGGGGGAGCACAGATACGCAGTATTTT. Translation gives CASSQSARGSTDTQYF. This chain connects TRBV5-1 to TRBJ2-3, with a weak D call TRBD1 (6 bases). V was trimmed by 4 bases and J by 0 bases, leaving 15 bases between them. Germline V gives CDR1 SGHRS, CDR2 YFSETQ. CDR3 length equals 16 residues.